This T cell receptor beta chain came from a study of control samples from healthy donors and cancer patients. The germline V gene has CDR1 MNHNS and CDR2 SASEGT. V trimming: 3 bases; J trimming: 4 bases; junction bases outside the gene matches: 0. The CDR3 length is 14 residues. Assay: immunoSEQ multiplex PCR; the TCRdb copy retains only in-frame clones and omits some. The sample consists of around 53,000 clones, approximately 83% of them appearing once. Sequencing was done on a sample of PBMCs. V gene TRBV6-1 combines with J gene TRBJ1-4; the match to TRBD1 covers 9 bases. The TCR comes from a woman in her forties or fifties with lung cancer. The CDR3 DNA sequence: TGTGCCAGCAGTGAGGACAGGGGTAATGAAAAACTGTTTTTT. Translated, it gives CASSEDRGNEKLFF.